A selection of T cell receptor beta chains follows, all from one sample in a study of T-cell memory formation after mild COVID-19. TCRdb analysed the 5' RACE reads with MiXCR anew, one entry per CDR3 protein. The sample contains 430,000 or so distinct CDR3 sequences, nearly 25% of which appear only once. Material: PBMCs or a T cell subset sorted from them (not recorded which). Receptors originate from an adult woman who had mild COVID-19 (a few samples of this study predate the infection). Cell type and time point are not known. The CDR3 runs from the conserved cysteine through the conserved F or W. D genes are given only for firm matches. Some rows mark clone size as missing; the rest say once, few, many or name a class of expanded clone.

D: -
size: few
J: TRBJ2-7
V: TRBV7-2
CDR3: CASSLARGAYEQYF
DNA: TGTGCCAGCAGCTTAGCGCGTGGTGCCTACGAGCAGTACTTC

D: -
size: -
J: TRBJ2-2
V: TRBV25-1
CDR3: CASSPSDQITGELFF
DNA: TGTGCCAGCAGTCCATCGGACCAGATCACCGGGGAGCTGTTTTTT

D: -
size: many
J: TRBJ1-3
V: TRBV2
CDR3: CARKADGNTIYF
DNA: TGTGCCAGGAAGGCCGATGGAAACACCATATATTTT

D: -
size: once
J: TRBJ1-5
V: TRBV20-1
CDR3: CSPRLGQPQHF
DNA: TGCAGTCCACGGCTGGGGCAGCCCCAGCATTTT

D: -
size: -
J: TRBJ1-4
V: TRBV12-3/TRBV12-4
CDR3: CASRRSNEKLFF
DNA: TGTGCCAGCAGACGGTCGAATGAAAAACTGTTTTTT

D: TRBD2
size: few
J: TRBJ2-7
V: TRBV5-1
CDR3: CASSSTSGSWYEQYF
DNA: TGCGCCAGCAGCAGCACTAGCGGGAGTTGGTACGAGCAGTACTTC

D: -
size: -
J: TRBJ2-2
V: TRBV7-6
CDR3: CASSLVRESNTGELFF
DNA: TGTGCCAGCAGCTTAGTCCGGGAGAGTAACACCGGGGAGCTGTTTTTT

D: -
size: -
J: TRBJ1-1
V: TRBV14
CDR3: CASSQGPPGAVTIEAFF
DNA: TGTGCCAGCAGCCAAGGCCCACCGGGGGCAGTCACAATAGAAGCTTTCTTT

D: -
size: few
J: TRBJ1-5
V: TRBV7-2
CDR3: CASSFGRDYSNQPQHF
DNA: TGTGCCAGCAGCTTTGGGAGGGACTATAGCAATCAGCCCCAGCATTTT

D: TRBD2
size: few
J: TRBJ2-5
V: TRBV7-3
CDR3: CASSPLGGRSETQYF
DNA: TGTGCCAGCAGCCCCCTAGGCGGGAGAAGCGAGACCCAGTACTTC

D: -
size: many
J: TRBJ1-1
V: TRBV7-9
CDR3: CASSLEGWTEAFF
DNA: TGTGCCAGCAGCTTAGAAGGGTGGACTGAAGCTTTCTTT

D: TRBD1
size: few
J: TRBJ2-6
V: TRBV5-1
CDR3: CASSRDSGSGANVLTF
DNA: TGCGCCAGCAGCCGGGACAGCGGCTCTGGGGCCAACGTCCTGACTTTC

D: TRBD2
size: -
J: TRBJ2-1
V: TRBV4-2
CDR3: CASSQELAGVPYNEQFF
DNA: TGTGCCAGCAGCCAAGAGCTGGCGGGAGTCCCCTACAATGAGCAGTTCTTC

D: -
size: -
J: TRBJ2-5
V: TRBV2
CDR3: CASWEGATPGRETQYF
DNA: TGTGCCAGCTGGGAGGGGGCGACCCCGGGACGAGAGACCCAGTACTTC

D: -
size: -
J: TRBJ1-4
V: TRBV20-1
CDR3: CSARDFRVSNEKLFF
DNA: TGCAGTGCTAGAGATTTCAGGGTGTCTAATGAAAAACTGTTTTTT

D: -
size: few
J: TRBJ2-7
V: TRBV5-1
CDR3: CASRQLPGSYEQYF
DNA: TGCGCCAGCCGACAGCTTCCGGGTTCCTACGAGCAGTACTTC

D: -
size: -
J: TRBJ1-1
V: TRBV2
CDR3: CASREQVGGGAFF
DNA: TGTGCCAGCAGGGAGCAAGTGGGGGGTGGAGCTTTCTTT

D: TRBD2
size: few
J: TRBJ2-1
V: TRBV5-1
CDR3: CASSLEVVAGGGEQFF
DNA: TGCGCCAGCAGCTTGGAGGTGGTAGCGGGAGGGGGTGAGCAGTTCTTC

D: -
size: -
J: TRBJ1-1
V: TRBV7-2
CDR3: CASSQTALSEAFF
DNA: TGTGCCAGCAGCCAGACCGCCCTGTCTGAAGCTTTCTTT

D: -
size: -
J: TRBJ1-6
V: TRBV11-2
CDR3: CASSWGVGDRNSPLHF
DNA: TGTGCCAGCAGCTGGGGGGTTGGGGATCGGAATTCACCCCTCCACTTT

D: -
size: few
J: TRBJ1-2
V: TRBV5-1
CDR3: CASSPGRPGYTF
DNA: TGCGCCAGCAGCCCGGGACGTCCGGGCTACACCTTC

D: TRBD1
size: -
J: TRBJ1-1
V: TRBV7-8
CDR3: CASSHQTGLDTEAFF
DNA: TGTGCCAGCAGCCACCAGACAGGGCTGGACACTGAAGCTTTCTTT